This T cell receptor (beta chain) was found in a study of identical twins. Broader study findings: Fewer insertions were carried by abundant cord blood beta clonotypes, but none was seen in memory repertoires. Diverse VJ usage suggested most zero-insertion clonotypes were not invariant T cells.

TCRdb analysed the 5' RACE reads with MiXCR anew, one entry per CDR3 protein. This table holds around 230,000 distinct CDR3 sequences, 6.5% found once. V shed 1 base, J shed 2 bases, and the junction held 7 bases outside the gene matches. This CDR3 is 15 amino acids long. Per the germline V gene, CDR1 is SQVTM and CDR2 is ANQGSEA. As to this clonotype: The antigen remains undetermined.

This sample also belongs to another study, concerning T cells expressing NK-cell markers.

This TCR came from a woman under 30 in good health. The source material was CD8+ T cells sorted from blood. The rearrangement joins TRBV29-1 to TRBJ2-7; 8 bases are shared with TRBD1. In nucleotides, the CDR3 is TGCAGCGTTGAAGGACCTACAGGGGGTACCTACGAGCAGTACTTC. This sequence encodes CSVEGPTGGTYEQYF.